This TCR beta chain emerged from a study of tumor and adjacent non-tumor tissue in lung cancer. Three rounds of nested PCR, following a modified ARM-PCR protocol, produced the TCRbeta library. TCRdb independently ran MiXCR on the multiplex PCR reads; one entry per CDR3 protein. The sample carries 90,000 to 100,000 distinct CDR3 sequences, 80% recorded once. The CDR3 totals 16 residues. Per germline, CDR1 MNHEY and CDR2 SVGAGI. A note on this clonotype: A junction boundary mismatches the germline segment, possibly from a read error.

RNA was extracted from bulk tissue without any cell sorting. The normal lung tissue was taken more than 3 cm from the tumor edge. This sequence was found in a man in his 60s with small cell lung cancer. The rearrangement links TRBV6-5 to TRBJ1-6; the match to TRBD1 covers 8 bases. The sample taken for sequencing was distant non-tumor lung tissue. CDR3 nucleotides: TGTGCCAGCAGGCGTGATCGGACAGGGAAGTCTTCACCCCACCACTTT. It encodes CASRRDRTGKSSPHHF.